A selection of T cell receptor beta chains follows, all from one sample in a study of T cells in localized non-small cell lung cancer. Sequencing used immunoSEQ multiplex PCR; TCRdb keeps in-frame clones, though not all of them. The sample records 20,000 to 30,000 clones, 91% being singletons. The input for sequencing was peripheral blood, taken before any cancer treatment. Receptors were obtained from a female donor at least 60 years old with stage II squamous cell lung carcinoma. The CDR3 runs from the conserved cysteine through the conserved F or W. Each record gives: J gene, D gene, CDR3 length, V gene, clone size, CDR3 protein, CDR3 DNA. D genes are given only for firm matches. The size field is filled for only some rows; it gives once, few, many or a size class.

TRBJ2-2,.,17,TRBV5-4,.,CASSLGSGRVRTGELFF,TGTGCCAGCAGCTTGGGGTCGGGCAGGGTTAGAACCGGGGAGCTGTTTTTT
TRBJ2-5,TRBD2,14,TRBV5-1,.,CASSSLTGGETQYF,TGCGCCAGCAGCTCCCTCACGGGAGGGGAGACCCAGTACTTC
TRBJ2-7,.,16,TRBV5-4,.,CASSLGSRTSSYEQYF,TGTGCCAGCAGCTTGGGATCGCGGACTTCTTCCTACGAGCAGTACTTC
TRBJ2-1,TRBD2,17,TRBV30,.,CAWAGGGAGSNYNEQFF,TGTGCCTGGGCGGGCGGGGGGGCCGGATCCAACTACAATGAGCAGTTCTTC
TRBJ1-5,TRBD1,13,TRBV11-2,.,CASSLVRGQPQHF,TGTGCCAGCAGCTTGGTCAGGGGGCAGCCCCAGCATTTT
TRBJ1-6,TRBD1,14,TRBV6-4,.,CASREGQGGSPLHF,TGTGCCAGCAGAGAAGGACAGGGAGGATCACCCCTCCACTTT
TRBJ2-1,.,13,TRBV30,.,CAWSSQGYNEQFF,TGTGCCTGGAGTTCCCAGGGTTACAATGAGCAGTTCTTC
TRBJ1-1,.,15,TRBV7-9,.,CASSPMGQGGTEAFF,TGTGCCAGCAGCCCTATGGGTCAGGGCGGAACTGAAGCTTTCTTT
TRBJ2-7,TRBD1,16,TRBV4-1,.,CASSYGASGGVYEQYF,TGCGCCAGCAGCTATGGGGCATCAGGGGGCGTCTACGAGCAGTACTTC
TRBJ1-1,.,14,TRBV6-1,.,CASTPSGLNTEAFF,TGTGCCAGCACCCCCTCCGGCTTGAACACTGAAGCTTTCTTT
TRBJ2-1,TRBD2,14,TRBV5-1,.,CASSTSGTPVVQFF,TGCGCCAGCAGCACTAGCGGGACGCCAGTGGTGCAGTTCTTC
TRBJ1-5,.,16,TRBV27,.,CASSSGGQYSNQPQHF,TGTGCCAGCAGTTCGGGCGGACAATATAGCAATCAGCCCCAGCATTTT
TRBJ2-1,TRBD2,16,TRBV2,.,CASSDRTSGRRNEQFF,TGTGCCAGCAGTGACAGGACTAGCGGGAGGAGGAATGAGCAGTTCTTC
TRBJ2-3,.,14,TRBV4-3,.,CASSPGRGTDTQYF,TGCGCCAGCAGCCCCGGGCGGGGCACAGATACGCAGTATTTT
TRBJ2-6,.,17,TRBV27,.,CASSLSAGWAGANVLTF,TGTGCCAGCAGTTTATCAGCAGGGTGGGCTGGGGCCAACGTCCTGACTTTC
TRBJ2-1,.,16,TRBV21-1,.,CASSKGGERTYNEQFF,TGTGCCAGCAGCAAAGGAGGGGAGCGGACGTACAATGAGCAGTTCTTC
TRBJ1-1,.,14,TRBV6-5,.,CASKGTRMNTEAFF,TGTGCCAGCAAAGGGACAAGGATGAACACTGAAGCTTTCTTT
TRBJ2-7,.,15,TRBV10-3,once,CAISESSFSSYEQYF,TGTGCCATCAGTGAGTCCAGTTTCAGCTCCTACGAGCAGTACTTC
TRBJ2-5,.,10,TRBV28,.,CATSFGTQYF,TGTGCCACCTCCTTCGGGACCCAGTACTTC
TRBJ2-1,.,13,TRBV7-3,.,CASSLNRDNEQFF,TGTGCCAGCAGCTTAAATAGAGACAATGAGCAGTTCTTC
TRBJ1-2,.,15,TRBV19,.,CASSSADRINYGYTF,TGTGCCAGTAGCAGCGCGGACAGAATCAACTATGGCTACACCTTC
TRBJ2-2,TRBD1,14,TRBV7-2,.,CASSLGQGTGELFF,TGTGCCAGCAGCTTAGGACAGGGGACCGGGGAGCTGTTTTTT
TRBJ1-3,.,12,TRBV28,.,CASSWGGNTIYF,TGTGCCAGCAGCTGGGGAGGAAACACCATATATTTT
TRBJ2-7,.,11,TRBV29-1,few,CSVVGGNEQYF,TGCAGCGTTGTAGGCGGAAACGAGCAGTACTTC
TRBJ2-7,.,13,TRBV27,.,CASSLYRSYEQYF,TGTGCCAGCAGTTTATATCGATCGTACGAGCAGTACTTC
TRBJ1-4,.,11,TRBV2,.,CASRSNEKLFF,TGTGCCAGCAGGTCAAATGAAAAACTGTTTTTT
TRBJ2-7,.,15,TRBV7-2,.,CASSITDGNSHEQYF,TGTGCCAGCAGCATCACGGACGGAAACTCCCACGAGCAGTACTTC
TRBJ2-1,.,14,TRBV11-3,once,CASSPTAKGNEQFF,TGTGCCAGCAGCCCGACAGCGAAGGGCAATGAGCAGTTCTTC
TRBJ2-3,TRBD2,15,TRBV5-1,.,CASSGTSGGQNTQYF,TGCGCCAGCAGCGGGACTAGCGGGGGTCAAAATACGCAGTATTTT
TRBJ2-1,.,13,TRBV2,.,CASRPLGRGEQFF,TGTGCCAGCAGGCCTTTGGGGCGGGGTGAGCAGTTCTTC
TRBJ2-3,.,15,TRBV7-2,.,CASTYSGTLMDTQYF,TGTGCCAGCACCTACTCAGGGACCCTAATGGATACGCAGTATTTT
TRBJ2-7,.,13,TRBV6-1,.,CASNWRGFYEQYF,TGTGCCAGCAACTGGCGGGGCTTCTACGAGCAGTACTTC
TRBJ2-7,.,14,TRBV10-1,.,CASSGGQTAGEQYF,TGCGCCAGCAGTGGCGGACAGACGGCTGGCGAGCAGTACTTC
TRBJ2-1,TRBD2,14,TRBV7-3,.,CASSLLAGVSEQFF,TGTGCCAGCAGCTTGCTAGCGGGAGTAAGTGAGCAGTTCTTC
TRBJ2-3,.,13,TRBV11-2,.,CASSFPGSDTQYF,TGTGCCAGCAGCTTTCCGGGGTCAGATACGCAGTATTTT
TRBJ1-6,.,14,TRBV5-4,.,CASSSDQPNSPLHF,TGTGCCAGCAGCAGTGACCAGCCAAATTCACCCCTCCACTTT
TRBJ2-7,.,13,TRBV30,.,CAWRPGKTYEQYF,TGTGCCTGGAGACCGGGGAAGACCTACGAGCAGTACTTC
TRBJ1-1,.,14,TRBV19,.,CASRGLGPNTEAFF,TGTGCCAGTAGGGGTTTAGGCCCGAACACTGAAGCTTTCTTT
TRBJ1-4,.,12,TRBV27,.,CASRRQDEKLFF,TGTGCCAGCAGACGACAGGATGAAAAACTGTTTTTT
TRBJ1-3,.,16,TRBV14,once,CASSRNTGNSGNTIYF,TGTGCCAGCAGCCGAAATACAGGGAACTCTGGAAACACCATATATTTT
TRBJ1-2,.,15,TRBV4-3,once,CASSQDLGREGGYTF,TGCGCCAGCAGCCAAGATCTCGGCAGGGAAGGAGGCTACACCTTC
TRBJ2-7,TRBD1,12,TRBV10-1,.,CASSVGGSEQYF,TGCGCCAGCAGTGTAGGGGGCTCTGAGCAGTACTTC
TRBJ2-7,.,15,TRBV7-3,.,CASSFGVGEGYEQYF,TGTGCCAGCAGCTTTGGGGTGGGGGAAGGGTACGAGCAGTACTTC
TRBJ2-7,.,14,TRBV5-4,.,CASSLGGENYEQYF,TGTGCCAGCAGCTTGGGCGGGGAGAATTACGAGCAGTACTTC
TRBJ2-5,.,17,TRBV13,.,CASSLPRPGEGEETQYF,TGTGCCAGCAGCTTACCCCGGCCGGGTGAGGGGGAAGAGACCCAGTACTTC
TRBJ1-2,TRBD1,12,TRBV7-9,.,CASRGQGYGYTF,TGTGCCAGCAGAGGACAGGGATACGGCTACACCTTC
TRBJ2-3,.,16,TRBV5-1,.,CASSSTQAFSGDTQYF,TGCGCCAGCAGCTCAACACAGGCCTTTTCCGGAGATACGCAGTATTTT
TRBJ1-2,.,15,TRBV5-4,.,CASSLAGEGVYGYTF,TGTGCCAGCAGCTTGGCAGGGGAGGGAGTATATGGCTACACCTTC
TRBJ1-2,.,15,TRBV19,.,CASSIGDTRTYGYTF,TGTGCCAGTAGTATAGGGGACACGCGGACCTATGGCTACACCTTC
TRBJ1-2,TRBD1,14,TRBV5-1,.,CASAITGTDYGYTF,TGCGCCAGCGCCATTACCGGGACAGACTATGGCTACACCTTC
TRBJ2-1,TRBD2,15,TRBV5-4,.,CASSNVGGGYNEQFF,TGTGCCAGCAGCAATGTGGGGGGAGGGTACAATGAGCAGTTCTTC
TRBJ2-7,.,12,TRBV15,.,CATSRFGYEQYF,TGTGCCACCAGCAGGTTTGGCTACGAGCAGTACTTC
TRBJ2-1,TRBD1,15,TRBV19,.,CASTSRQGSYNEQFF,TGTGCCAGTACCTCCCGACAGGGTAGCTACAATGAGCAGTTCTTC
TRBJ1-2,TRBD1,13,TRBV10-3,.,CAIRDREVFGYTF,TGTGCCATCCGTGACAGGGAGGTCTTTGGCTACACCTTC